Included here is one T cell receptor beta chain sequence, with context. The target antigen is unknown. Sequencing used immunoSEQ multiplex PCR; TCRdb keeps in-frame clones, though not all of them. This sample has around 100,000 clones; roughly four fifths occur once, and the top ten carry about 9%. This sample was taken from a study of T cell responses to AZD1222 COVID-19 vaccine. Turning to the study itself: Second-dose intervals near 4 or 12 weeks were combined.

CDR1 MDHEN and CDR2 SYDVKM come from the germline V gene. The CDR3 extends over 13 amino acids. Trimming removed 5 bases from V and 3 bases from J, with 10 bases in between. Overall study findings and caveats: It was only after the peak T cell response that any repertoires were sampled. The breadth and depth of Spike-specific TCRs increased once two AZD1222 doses had been given. Clonal diversity was possibly underestimated, and white British individuals and females predominated among donors.

This receptor was taken from an adult in good health. Sequenced here: peripheral blood, sampled on day 0 of AZD1222 vaccination. This chain connects TRBV28 to TRBJ1-2; D is undetermined. CDR3 coding DNA: TGTGCCAGCAGTGACGGGCTCCACTATGGCTACACCTTC. The encoded protein is CASSDGLHYGYTF.